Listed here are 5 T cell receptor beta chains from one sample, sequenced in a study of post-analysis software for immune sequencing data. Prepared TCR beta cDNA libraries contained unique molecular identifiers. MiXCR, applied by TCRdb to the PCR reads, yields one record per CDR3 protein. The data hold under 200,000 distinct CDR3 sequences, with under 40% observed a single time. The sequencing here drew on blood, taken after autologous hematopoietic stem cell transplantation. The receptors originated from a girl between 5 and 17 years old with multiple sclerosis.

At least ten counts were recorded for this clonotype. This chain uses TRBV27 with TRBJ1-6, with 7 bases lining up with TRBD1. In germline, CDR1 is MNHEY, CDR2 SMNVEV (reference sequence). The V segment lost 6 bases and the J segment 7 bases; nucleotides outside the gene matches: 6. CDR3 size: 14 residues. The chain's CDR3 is CASRTGLRNSPLHF. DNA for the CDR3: TGTGCCAGCAGGACAGGGCTGAGGAATTCACCCCTCCACTTT.

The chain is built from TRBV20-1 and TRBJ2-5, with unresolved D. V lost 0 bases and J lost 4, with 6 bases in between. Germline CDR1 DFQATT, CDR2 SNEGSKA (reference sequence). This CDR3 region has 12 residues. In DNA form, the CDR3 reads TGCAGTGCTAGAGATTTTGGAGAGACCCAGTACTTC. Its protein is CSARDFGETQYF.

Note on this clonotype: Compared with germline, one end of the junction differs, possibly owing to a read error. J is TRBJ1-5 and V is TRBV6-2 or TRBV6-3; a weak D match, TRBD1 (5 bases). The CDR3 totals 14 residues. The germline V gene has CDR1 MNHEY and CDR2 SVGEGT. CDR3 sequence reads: CTSSRGGEDQPQHF. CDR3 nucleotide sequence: TGTACCAGCAGCCGGGGCGGTGAGGATCAGCCCCAGCATTTT.

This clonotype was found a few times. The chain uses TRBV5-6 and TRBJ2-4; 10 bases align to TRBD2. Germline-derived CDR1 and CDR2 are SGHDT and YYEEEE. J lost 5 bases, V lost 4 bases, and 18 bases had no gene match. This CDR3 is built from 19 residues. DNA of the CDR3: TGTGCCAGCAGCCCGGGGGTCTGGGGTAGCGGGAGGAAACAAAACATTCAGTACTTC. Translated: CASSPGVWGSGRKQNIQYF.

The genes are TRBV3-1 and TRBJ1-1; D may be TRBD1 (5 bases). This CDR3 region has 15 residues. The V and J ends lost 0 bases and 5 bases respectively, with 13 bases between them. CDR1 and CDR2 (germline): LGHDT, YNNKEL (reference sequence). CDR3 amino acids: CASSQEGGVRTEAFF. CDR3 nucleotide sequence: TGTGCCAGCAGCCAAGAGGGAGGGGTTCGAACTGAAGCTTTCTTT.